The 6 T cell receptor beta chains given below trace back to one sample, sequenced in a study of cytomegalovirus exposure and HLA in healthy donors (dated by TCRdb to about 2017). The library came from the immunoSEQ multiplex PCR assay. For the multiplex PCR, a mixture combining 60 forward primers for TCR Vbeta segments and 13 reverse primers for TCR Jbeta segments was used. Drawn from immuneACCESS, this table holds only the in-frame rearrangements with V and J called that TCRdb kept. Clones are partly lost; checked studies trace under half to an unresolved V gene and leave the rest unexplained. The sample has 95,000 to 100,000 clones on record, approximately 79% of them singletons. Over 15% of the sample lies in the top ten. The sample comprised PBMCs. The receptors were gathered from a woman in her fifties or sixties in good health and CMV-seropositive.

V usage is TRBV18 and J usage is TRBJ1-3; no reliable D call. V was pared by 6 bases and J by 0 bases, with 12 bases between. The CDR3 covers 15 residues. Germline V gene data show CDR1 as KGHSH and CDR2 as LQKENI. CDR3 sequence reads: CASSSPTSSGNTIYF. In DNA form, the CDR3 reads TGTGCCAGCTCCTCCCCGACTAGCTCTGGAAACACCATATATTTT.

This chain uses TRBV25-1 with TRBJ2-1; 7 nucleotides line up with TRBD2. The CDR3 runs to 13 residues. The V gene end was trimmed by 4 bases and the J gene end by 9 bases; junction bases not matched to a gene: 6. CDR1 and CDR2 from the germline V gene are MGHDK and SYGVNS. For the CDR3, the DNA is TGTGCCAGCAGTGCGGGAGGCATCGGTGAGCAGTTCTTC. It specifies CASSAGGIGEQFF.

This clone has a handful of counts. The CDR3 DNA is TGTGCCAGCAGTGGGGGACAGGGACAAGAGACCCAGTACTTC. Protein product: CASSGGQGQETQYF. The chain employs TRBV6-1 and TRBJ2-5, with 9 positions matching TRBD1. Trimming took 4 bases from V and 2 from J; bases not matched to a gene: 2. This CDR3 contains 14 residues. The V gene's germline CDR1 is MNHNS and CDR2 SASEGT.

The chain carries TRBV13 and TRBJ2-7; D is uncertain. The germline V and J ends were trimmed by 0 bases and 2 bases, with 11 bases remaining between them. The CDR3 length is 15 residues. Germline-derived CDR1 and CDR2 are PRHDT and FYEKMQ (reference sequence). For the CDR3, the DNA is TGTGCCAGCAGCTTAGGGCAGGCTGTACCCTACGAGCAGTACTTC. Its translation: CASSLGQAVPYEQYF. Variable domain in full (rest from reference TRBV13 and TRBJ2-7): AAGVIQSPRHLIKEKRETATLKCYPIPRHDTVYWYQQGPGQDPQFLISFYEKMQSDKGSIPDRFSAQQFSDYHSELNMSSLELGDSALYFCASSLGQAVPYEQYFGPGTRLTVT.

The chain is built from TRBV10-3 and TRBJ2-3; D is possibly TRBD2 (6 bases). The germline V gene has CDR1 ENHRY and CDR2 SYGVKD. The CDR3 consists of 14 residues. V was pared by 3 bases and J by 4 bases, with 11 bases between. CDR3 protein: CAISDSGMADTQYF. In DNA form, the CDR3 reads TGTGCCATCAGTGATAGCGGCATGGCAGATACGCAGTATTTT.

The V and J genes are TRBV27 and TRBJ2-7, with 9 bases identical to TRBD2. CDR1 is MNHEY and CDR2 is SMNVEV in the germline V gene (reference sequence). The CDR3 is 14 amino acids. V was clipped by 5 bases and J by 4 bases; unmatched bases: 6. CDR3 region: CASSIMRGGYEQYF. CDR3 nucleotide sequence: TGTGCCAGCAGTATCATGCGGGGGGGATACGAGCAGTACTTC.